Each of the 25 T cell receptor beta chains below was sequenced from the same sample in a study of radiotherapy plus CTLA-4 blockade in lung cancer. Data came from immunoSEQ multiplex PCR; TCRdb stores just in-frame clones and leaves some out. Found here are over 80,000 clones, roughly 85% of them singletons; the top ten hold more than 0.75%. Sequenced here: peripheral blood, sampled from a patient treated with radiotherapy plus ipilimumab. These receptors originate from a human donor with non-small cell lung cancer who had stable disease on radiotherapy plus ipilimumab.

The J gene is TRBJ2-2, the V gene TRBV18; no firm D call. The ends were cut back, 4 bases at V and 5 bases at J, with 5 bases in the middle. The CDR3 has 12 amino acids. Germline V gives CDR1 KGHSH, CDR2 LQKENI. CDR3 residues: CASSRNTGELFF. In DNA form, the CDR3 reads TGTGCCAGCTCACGAAATACCGGGGAGCTGTTTTTT.

A few counts support this clone. V and J are TRBV5-8 and TRBJ2-2; D might be TRBD1 (5 bases). In germline, CDR1 is SGHTS, CDR2 YDEGEE. V was clipped by 0 bases and J by 7 bases, with 13 bases between them. The CDR3 consists of 15 residues. CDR3 protein: CASSLEQGSFGELFF. The CDR3 coding sequence is TGTGCCAGCAGCTTGGAGCAGGGAAGTTTCGGGGAGCTGTTTTTT. Drawing the rest from reference TRBV5-8 and TRBJ2-2, the complete variable domain is EAGVTQSPTHLIKTRGQQATLRCSPISGHTSVYWYQQALGLGLQFLLWYDEGEERNRGNFPPRFSGRQFPNYSSELNVNALELEDSALYLCASSLEQGSFGELFFGEGSRLTVL.

The CDR3 spells CASSKGASYNEQFF. In DNA, the CDR3 is TGTGCCAGCAGCAAAGGGGCTTCCTACAATGAGCAGTTCTTC. The chain joins TRBV6-4 to TRBJ2-1, with D possibly TRBD1 on 5 matching bases. There are 14 residues in the CDR3. With 6 bases removed from V and 1 base from J, the gap between germline ends came to 10 bases. CDR1 and CDR2 (germline): MRHNA, SNTAGT.

This clone was seen once. This rearrangement joins TRBV2 to TRBJ2-3; TRBD2 is a possible D gene (7 bases). Germline CDR1 is SNHLY and CDR2 is FYNNEI. V was cut by 0 bases and J by 3 bases, with 10 bases left in between. The CDR3 runs to 15 residues. The CDR3 sequence is CASSEAGGQTDTQYF. The CDR3 region has the DNA TGTGCCAGCAGTGAAGCGGGGGGGCAGACAGATACGCAGTATTTT.

This clone was found once. The chain combines TRBV2 with TRBJ2-2; D perhaps matches TRBD2 (7 bases). The germline CDR1 and CDR2 sequences are SNHLY and FYNNEI. Trimming removed 7 bases from V and 3 bases from J, with 15 bases in between. The CDR3 is 15 residues long. CDR3 in DNA: TGTGCCAGCAAGGGGGAGGGGACTTACACCGGGGAGCTGTTTTTT. Its translation: CASKGEGTYTGELFF.

This clone turned up a few times. The chain joins TRBV7-9 to TRBJ1-1; 11 bases are a match to TRBD1. The V segment lost 0 bases and the J segment 7 bases; nucleotides outside the gene matches: 7. CDR1 and CDR2 from the germline V gene are SEHNR and FQNEAQ (reference sequence). CDR3 length: 16 residues. The CDR3 loop is CASSLAQGQGVLEAFF. CDR3 coding DNA: TGTGCCAGCAGCTTAGCGCAGGGACAGGGGGTCCTTGAAGCTTTCTTT.

A few counts support this clone. The chain employs TRBV27 and TRBJ1-6; tentative D call: TRBD1 (6 bases). Trimming cost V 2 bases and J 9 bases, with 17 bases left between them. CDR1 and CDR2 from the germline V gene are MNHEY and SMNVEV (reference sequence). The CDR3 extends over 16 amino acids. The CDR3 bases are TGTGCCAGCAGTTTAACTCGTACAGGGTTATTTTCACCCCTCCACTTT. This sequence encodes CASSLTRTGLFSPLHF.

V usage is TRBV11-2 and J usage is TRBJ1-2; D not certain. The germline V gene has CDR1 SGHAT and CDR2 FQNNGV. V was pared by 2 bases and J by 8 bases, with 12 bases between. This CDR3 region has 13 residues. CDR3 nucleotide sequence: TGTGCCAGCAGCTTACCGCGGGGAAGGGGCTACACCTTC. Translating it yields CASSLPRGRGYTF.

The chain recombines TRBV6-1 with TRBJ1-5, with TRBD1 identical over 10 bases. The junction had 16 bases not matched to a gene; V was cut back by 2 bases and J by 0 bases. CDR1 and CDR2 (germline): MNHNS, SASEGT. The CDR3 sequence is 21 residues long. This chain's CDR3 is CASSEMFPDRGRAYSNQPQHF. CDR3 DNA sequence: TGTGCCAGCAGTGAAATGTTTCCGGACAGGGGGAGAGCTTATAGCAATCAGCCCCAGCATTTT.

V is TRBV18 and J is TRBJ1-2, with unresolved D. CDR3 length: 13 amino acids. The V end lost 2 bases, the J end lost 4 bases, and 8 bases lay between the germline ends. The germline V gene encodes CDR1 KGHSH and CDR2 LQKENI. CDR3 amino acids: CASSPSASYGYTF. CDR3 DNA sequence: TGTGCCAGCTCACCATCAGCCTCCTATGGCTACACCTTC. The full variable domain, completed using reference TRBV18 and TRBJ1-2, is NAGVMQNPRHLVRRRGQEARLRCSPMKGHSHVYWYRQLPEEGLKFMVYLQKENIIDESGMPKERFSAEFPKEGPSILRIQQVVRGDSAAYFCASSPSASYGYTFGSGTRLTVV.

The chain joins TRBV28 to TRBJ1-6; D unclear. Germline CDR1 is MDHEN and CDR2 is SYDVKM. This CDR3 is 11 amino acids long. Trimming took 4 bases from V and 9 from J, leaving 4 bases between them. The CDR3 DNA follows: TGTGCCAGCAGTTCTGTTTCACCCCTCCACTTT. Its translation is CASSSVSPLHF.

V gene TRBV14 combines with J gene TRBJ2-1, with 13 bases fitting TRBD2. The length of the CDR3 is 16 residues. J lost 4 bases, V lost 3 bases, and 3 bases had no gene match. CDR1 and CDR2 (germline): SGHDN, FVKESK. CDR3: CASSHLLAGGYNEQFF. Written as DNA, the CDR3 is TGTGCCAGCAGCCATCTACTAGCGGGGGGGTACAATGAGCAGTTCTTC. Combining the CDR3 with reference TRBV14 and TRBJ2-1 gives the whole variable domain EAGVTQFPSHSVIEKGQTVTLRCDPISGHDNLYWYRRVMGKEIKFLLHFVKESKQDESGMPNNRFLAERTGGTYSTLKVQPAELEDSGVYFCASSHLLAGGYNEQFFGPGTRLTVL.

The chain joins TRBV19 to TRBJ2-5, with D unresolved. This CDR3 spans 12 amino acids. V was trimmed by 4 bases and J by 10 bases, leaving 13 bases between them. The germline V gene has CDR1 LNHDA and CDR2 SQIVND (reference sequence). CDR3 in DNA: TGTGCCAGTAGTAACGGGCCCGGTGACCAGTACTTC. Its protein product is CASSNGPGDQYF.

V usage is TRBV21-1 and J usage is TRBJ2-7; the table's D call, TRBD2, has no DNA check behind it. TRBV21-1 is described as a pseudogene. The CDR3 is 16 residues long. The CDR3 sequence is CASSKALRRIGYEQYF. The CDR3 DNA reads TGTGCCAGCAGCAAAGCGCTCCGGAGGATCGGCTACGAGCAGTACTTC.

Remarks on this clone: Other DNA sequences from this sample encode an identical CDR3 as well. The rearrangement joins TRBV19 to TRBJ1-2, with a weak D call TRBD1 (5 bases). V dropped 11 bases and J dropped 4 bases, with 14 bases sitting between them. CDR1 is LNHDA and CDR2 is SQIVND in the germline V gene (reference sequence). The CDR3 consists of 12 residues. The CDR3, as DNA: TGTGCCGCCTGGGGACGTCTCTATGGCTACACCTTC. This translates into CAAWGRLYGYTF.

CDR3 in amino acids: CASSPGYEQYF. In DNA, the CDR3 is TGTGCCAGCTCACCGGGCTACGAGCAGTACTTC. This chain connects TRBV18 to TRBJ2-7; unclear D gene. V lost 3 bases and J lost 3, with 3 bases in between. Germline V gives CDR1 KGHSH, CDR2 LQKENI. CDR3 length: 11 amino acids.

CDR3 region: CASSPPGGTDTQYF. CDR3 bases: TGTGCCAGCAGCCCCCCGGGGGGCACAGATACGCAGTATTTT. This chain uses TRBV5-5 with TRBJ2-3; D is possibly TRBD2 (6 bases). Looked up from germline, CDR1 is SGHKS and CDR2 is YYEKEE (reference sequence). The CDR3 sequence is 14 residues long. V was trimmed by 4 bases and J by 1 base, leaving 10 bases between them. Combining the CDR3 with reference TRBV5-5 and TRBJ2-3 gives the whole variable domain DAGVTQSPTHLIKTRGQQVTLRCSPISGHKSVSWYQQVLGQGPQFIFQYYEKEERGRGNFPDRFSARQFPNYSSELNVNALLLGDSALYLCASSPPGGTDTQYFGPGTRLTVL.

The rearrangement joins TRBV7-8 to TRBJ2-5; no reliable D call. The J call is doubtful: the DNA matches TRBJ2-7 better. Germline CDR1 SGHVS, CDR2 FQNEAQ. The CDR3 is 12 amino acids. Here the CDR3 DNA reads TGTGCCAGCAGCTTAAGCAGTTACGAGCAGTACTTC. It specifies CASSLSSYEQYF.

The chain has TRBV27 and TRBJ2-7; the D gene is possibly TRBD2 (5 bases). Trimming pared 4 bases from V and 0 bases from J, leaving 10 bases between. CDR3 size: 14 residues. The germline gives CDR1 MNHEY, CDR2 SMNVEV (reference sequence). The CDR3 sequence: CASSYLASSYEQYF. DNA for the CDR3: TGTGCCAGCAGTTACCTAGCTAGCTCCTACGAGCAGTACTTC.

The chain is built from TRBV10-2 and TRBJ1-1, with 7 bases that match TRBD1. Trimming at V came to 7 bases and at J to 7 bases, leaving 9 bases not matched to a gene. CDR1 and CDR2 from the germline V gene are WSHSY and SAAADI. The CDR3 sequence is 13 residues long. DNA for the CDR3: TGCGCCAGCACCTCCGGGACAGAGGATGAAGCTTTCTTT. It encodes CASTSGTEDEAFF.

The V call is TRBV9, the J call TRBJ2-1; tentatively, D is TRBD1 (6 bases). Germline V gene data show CDR1 as SGDLS and CDR2 as YYNGEE. The V and J ends lost 4 bases and 4 bases respectively, with 12 bases between them. The CDR3 extends over 14 amino acids. CDR3 loop: CASSSGTQYNEQFF. CDR3 DNA sequence: TGTGCCAGCAGCTCCGGGACACAATACAATGAGCAGTTCTTC.

J is TRBJ2-5 and V is TRBV11-3; D may be TRBD2 (6 bases). Gene TRBJ2-7 matches the end of the DNA better, so the J call may be wrong. The CDR3 loop spans 15 amino acids. The germline V gene has CDR1 SGHNT and CDR2 YENEEA. Here the CDR3 DNA reads TGTGCCAGCAGCTCCCTCAGGAACGGGAGAGGCGAGCAGTACTTC. The encoded protein is CASSSLRNGRGEQYF.

A single count supports this clone. CDR3 coding DNA: TGTGCCAGCAGCCCCCTAGCGGGGGCCGCCCAAGAGACCCAGTACTTC. This sequence encodes CASSPLAGAAQETQYF. V is TRBV7-7 and J is TRBJ2-5; 10 nucleotides align to TRBD2. CDR1 is SSHAT, CDR2 FNYEAQ, per germline (reference sequence). The junction had 7 bases not matched to a gene; V was cut back by 5 bases and J by 1 base. This CDR3 is built from 16 residues.

V is TRBV18 and J is TRBJ2-2; possibly TRBD1 for D (6 bases). Germline loops: CDR1 KGHSH, CDR2 LQKENI. CDR3 size: 15 residues. V gave up 6 bases and J gave up 0 bases, with 11 bases separating them. Here the CDR3 reads CASSPGQTNTGELFF. The CDR3 DNA is TGTGCCAGCTCCCCAGGACAGACGAACACCGGGGAGCTGTTTTTT. The whole variable domain, filled in from reference TRBV18 and TRBJ2-2, reads NAGVMQNPRHLVRRRGQEARLRCSPMKGHSHVYWYRQLPEEGLKFMVYLQKENIIDESGMPKERFSAEFPKEGPSILRIQQVVRGDSAAYFCASSPGQTNTGELFFGEGSRLTVL.

Concerning this clone itself: Germline and junction disagree at one end, which may indicate a read error. The chain joins TRBV28 to TRBJ2-7; TRBD2 is a possible D gene (5 bases). The V gene's germline CDR1 is MDHEN and CDR2 SYDVKM. CDR3 size: 15 residues. Here the CDR3 DNA reads TGTGCCAGCACTTTAGAGGGCCGGGGAGTCTACGAGCAGTACTTC. As protein: CASTLEGRGVYEQYF.